What follows are 10 T cell receptor beta chains derived from one specimen sequenced in a study of cytomegalovirus exposure and HLA in healthy donors. The PCR made use of 60 Vbeta and 13 Jbeta primers. The protocol was immunoSEQ multiplex PCR, while the TCRdb copy is restricted to in-frame clones and leaves out a portion. The data show roughly 140,000 clones, roughly 79% seen once. The specimen was PBMCs. The receptors originated from a male donor in good health and CMV-seronegative.

This chain uses TRBV7-2 with TRBJ2-3; no definite D call. The CDR3 totals 12 residues. V was cut by 3 bases and J by 3 bases, with 4 bases left in between. Germline assignment: CDR1 SGHTA and CDR2 FQGNSA. This CDR3 is CASSFATDTQYF. CDR3 DNA sequence: TGTGCCAGCAGCTTTGCGACAGATACGCAGTATTTT. Full variable domain (rest looked up from reference TRBV7-2 and TRBJ2-3): GAGVSQSPSNKVTEKGKDVELRCDPISGHTALYWYRQSLGQGLEFLIYFQGNSAPDKSGLPSDRFSAERTGGSVSTLTIQRTQQEDSAVYLCASSFATDTQYFGPGTRLTVL.

The chain uses TRBV2 and TRBJ2-7, with TRBD2 identical over 10 bases. Trimming at V came to 1 base and at J to 2 bases, leaving 2 bases not matched to a gene. This CDR3 is built from 15 residues. From germline, CDR1 is SNHLY and CDR2 FYNNEI. CDR3 in amino acids: CASSEGLAGAYEQYF. The CDR3 DNA follows: TGTGCCAGCAGTGAAGGGCTAGCGGGAGCCTACGAGCAGTACTTC.

V is TRBV9 and J is TRBJ1-6; weak D call: TRBD1 (5 bases). V was clipped by 3 bases and J by 7 bases, with 20 bases between them. CDR3 length equals 17 residues. CDR1 is SGDLS and CDR2 is YYNGEE in the germline V gene. The CDR3 protein is CASSEWGVGGSNSPLHF. CDR3 in DNA: TGTGCCAGCAGCGAGTGGGGGGTGGGGGGGTCGAATTCACCCCTCCACTTT.

The chain uses TRBV7-3 and TRBJ2-1, with TRBD2 identical over 7 bases. The V segment lost 1 base and the J segment 3 bases; nucleotides outside the gene matches: 3. Germline V gene data show CDR1 as SGHTA and CDR2 as FQGTGA. CDR3 size: 15 residues. As DNA, the CDR3 is TGTGCCAGCAGCTTAAGTGCGGGAGTCTACAATGAGCAGTTCTTC. Residues: CASSLSAGVYNEQFF.

V gene TRBV7-6 combines with J gene TRBJ2-7, with 7 bases that match TRBD2. The CDR3 has 14 amino acids. V gave up 1 base and J gave up 3 bases; unmatched junction bases: 3. Germline V gene data show CDR1 as SGHVS and CDR2 as FNYEAQ. CDR3: CASSLGGTNYEQYF. The CDR3 bases are TGTGCCAGCAGCTTAGGTGGGACTAACTACGAGCAGTACTTC. Supplemented by reference TRBV7-6 and TRBJ2-7, the full variable domain reads GAGVSQSPRYKVTKRGQDVALRCDPISGHVSLYWYRQALGQGPEFLTYFNYEAQQDKSGLPNDRFSAERPEGSISTLTIQRTEQRDSAMYRCASSLGGTNYEQYFGPGTRLTVT.

The genes are TRBV30 and TRBJ1-2, with TRBD1 identical over 9 bases. Trimming cost V 3 bases and J 6 bases; bases outside gene matches: 5. The CDR3 contains 13 residues. Germline CDR1 and CDR2: GTSNPN and SVGIG (reference sequence). This CDR3 is CAWRAGTGNGYTF. CDR3 sequence (DNA): TGTGCCTGGAGAGCCGGGACAGGGAATGGCTACACCTTC.

The chain employs TRBV30 and TRBJ2-3; tentative D call: TRBD2 (5 bases). Germline CDR1 GTSNPN, CDR2 SVGIG (reference sequence). The CDR3 runs 14 residues. Trimming pared 3 bases from V and 4 bases from J, leaving 14 bases between. The DNA for the CDR3 is TGTGCCTGGAGAGGGCGGGTCCGACCAGATACGCAGTATTTT. It codes for CAWRGRVRPDTQYF. The full variable domain, its missing parts supplied by reference TRBV30 and TRBJ2-3, is SQTIHQWPATLVQPVGSPLSLECTVEGTSNPNLYWYRQAAGRGLQLLFYSVGIGQISSEVPQNLSASRPQDRQFILSSKKLLLSDSGFYLCAWRGRVRPDTQYFGPGTRLTVL.

The rearrangement joins TRBV7-9 to TRBJ2-7, with unresolved D. V gave up 4 bases and J gave up 6 bases, with 19 bases separating them. Germline-derived CDR1 and CDR2 are SEHNR and FQNEAQ (reference sequence). The CDR3 has 15 residues. CDR3 nucleotides: TGTGCCAGCAGCTCCTCGGCCGCGGTTAACCTCGAGCAGTACTTC. This sequence encodes CASSSSAAVNLEQYF.

The chain recombines TRBV10-3 with TRBJ2-5; 16 bases match TRBD2. V dropped 6 bases and J dropped 2; count of bases not matched to a gene: 3. Germline values: CDR1 ENHRY, CDR2 SYGVKD. The CDR3 spans 16 residues. The CDR3 sequence: CAISPGLAGGQETQYF. DNA for the CDR3: TGTGCCATCAGCCCGGGACTAGCGGGAGGGCAAGAGACCCAGTACTTC.

This clone was observed a few times. V and J are TRBV7-2 and TRBJ2-3; 7 nucleotides agree with TRBD2. The CDR3 spans 15 residues. Trimming at V came to 5 bases and at J to 4 bases, leaving 9 bases not matched to a gene. Germline values: CDR1 SGHTA, CDR2 FQGNSA. The DNA for the CDR3 is TGTGCCAGCAGCCCTCAATGGGCGGGGGCAGATACGCAGTATTTT. This translates into CASSPQWAGADTQYF.